The present TCR beta chain was sequenced within a study of cytomegalovirus exposure and HLA in healthy donors. Overall study: Genotyping showed 70% to 90% of over 350 donors falling in the Caucasian-associated ancestry cluster.

Use of 60 Vbeta and 13 Jbeta primers characterized the PCR. The protocol was immunoSEQ multiplex PCR, while the TCRdb copy is restricted to in-frame clones and leaves out a portion. The data contain about 160,000 clones, roughly 80% of them seen just once; the ten biggest clones take up about 1.9%. CDR3 length: 13 residues. The ends were cut back, 6 bases at V and 3 bases at J, with 9 bases in the middle. The germline V gene encodes CDR1 SNHLY and CDR2 FYNNEI. Findings and caveats of the study: There were a few CMV-associated chains whose specificity for CMV antigens was confirmed in vitro. A missense variant in DCLRE1C was later tied to TCR beta V- and J-gene trimming. In a later analysis, at a false discovery rate of 0.05, 15,000 to 20,000 TCR beta sequences matched HLA alleles.

This clone was counted a single time. Antigen specificity is unknown. This TCR was sampled from a female donor in good health and CMV-seronegative. The sample consisted of PBMCs. The chain couples TRBV2 to TRBJ1-3; no definite D call. In DNA, the CDR3 is TGTGCCAGCAGGCCCGAGGGTGGAAACACCATATATTTT. It specifies CASRPEGGNTIYF. The entire variable domain, with the rest obtained from reference TRBV2 and TRBJ1-3, is as follows: EPEVTQTPSHQVTQMGQEVILRCVPISNHLYFYWYRQILGQKVEFLVSFYNNEISEKSEIFDDQFSVERPDGSNFTLKIRSTKLEDSAMYFCASRPEGGNTIYFGEGSWLTVV.